This T cell receptor (beta chain) is from a study of blood T cell repertoires in COVID-19. Across the whole study: Samples of COVID-19 (acute and convalescent) were obtained from the United States, Italy and Spain. Sample material is recorded as cDNA or gDNA derived from T cells, B-cell-depleted T cells, or PBMCs.

From germline, CDR1 is SNHLY and CDR2 FYNNEI. The V gene lost 6 bases and the J gene lost 0 bases, with 11 bases spanning the gap. The CDR3 spans 15 residues. Original handling: Estimated nucleated cell counts came from reference gene primer amplification. Generated by immunoSEQ multiplex PCR, the TCRdb table keeps only in-frame clones and is missing some. That table is the source of V, J and clone size, and D and trimming were worked out from the DNA. The data hold some 90,000 clones, with about 71% observed a single time. The chain links TRBV2 to TRBJ1-4, with unresolved D. The TCR comes from a woman between 55 and 75 years old in a cohort sampled during active or convalescent COVID-19. Sequenced material: peripheral blood. CDR3 amino acids: CASRLDGATNEKLFF. CDR3 nucleotide sequence: TGTGCCAGCAGACTTGACGGGGCAACTAATGAAAAACTGTTTTTT.